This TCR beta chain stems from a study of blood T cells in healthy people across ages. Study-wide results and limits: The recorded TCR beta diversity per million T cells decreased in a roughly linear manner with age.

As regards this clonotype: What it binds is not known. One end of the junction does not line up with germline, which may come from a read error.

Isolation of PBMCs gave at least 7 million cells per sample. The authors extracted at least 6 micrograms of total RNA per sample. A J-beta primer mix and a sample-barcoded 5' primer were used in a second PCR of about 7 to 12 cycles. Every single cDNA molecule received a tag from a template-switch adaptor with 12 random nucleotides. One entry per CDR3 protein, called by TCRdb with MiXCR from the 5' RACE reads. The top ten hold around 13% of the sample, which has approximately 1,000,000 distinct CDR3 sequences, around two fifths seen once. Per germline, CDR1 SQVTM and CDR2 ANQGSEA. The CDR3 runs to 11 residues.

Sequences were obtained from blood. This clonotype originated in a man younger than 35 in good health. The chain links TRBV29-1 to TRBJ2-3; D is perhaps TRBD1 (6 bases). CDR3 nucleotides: TGCAGCGTTGCGAGGACAGATGCGCAGTATTTT. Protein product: CSVARTDAQYF.